This T cell receptor beta chain was identified in a study of graft-versus-host responses after intestinal transplantation. At the level of the study: Isolated intestinal, liver-intestinal, or multivisceral transplants were what recipients had. General study findings and limits: Detection of GvH clones occurred in recipient marrow, and some had their first appearance in ileum or blood.

TCRdb's table, derived via immunoSEQ multiplex PCR, lists solely in-frame clones and lacks some. The sample contains 77,000 or so clones, 90% to 95% of which appear only once. Trimming shortened V by 3 bases and J by 4 bases, and 16 bases separated the two germline ends. The CDR3 is made up of 15 amino acids. Germline V CDR1 and CDR2: MNHEY, SMNVEV (reference sequence). The table lists this clone with a count of one. As yet, its antigen is unknown. The receptor comes from a human donor who received an intestinal transplant. Sample: unstimulated CD8+ T cells sorted from spleen or lymph node cells, taken before intestinal transplant. The chain has TRBV27 and TRBJ2-7; D perhaps matches TRBD2 (5 bases). The CDR3 DNA follows: TGTGCCAGCAGTTTTTTTGGGTCTAGAGGGTACGAGCAGTACTTC. As protein: CASSFFGSRGYEQYF.